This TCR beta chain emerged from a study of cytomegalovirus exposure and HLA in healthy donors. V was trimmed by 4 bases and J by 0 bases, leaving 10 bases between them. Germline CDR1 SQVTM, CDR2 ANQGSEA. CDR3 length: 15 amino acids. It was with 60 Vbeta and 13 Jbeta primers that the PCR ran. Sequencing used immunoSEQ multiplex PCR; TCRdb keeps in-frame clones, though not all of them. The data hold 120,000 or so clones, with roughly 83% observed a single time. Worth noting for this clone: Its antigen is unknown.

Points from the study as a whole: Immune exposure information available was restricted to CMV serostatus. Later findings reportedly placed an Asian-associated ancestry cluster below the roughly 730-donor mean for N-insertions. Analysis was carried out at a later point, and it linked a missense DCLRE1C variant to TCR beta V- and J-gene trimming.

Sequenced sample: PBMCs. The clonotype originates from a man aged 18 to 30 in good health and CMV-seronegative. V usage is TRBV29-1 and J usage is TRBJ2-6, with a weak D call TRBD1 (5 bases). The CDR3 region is CSVGGAISGANVLTF. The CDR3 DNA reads TGCAGCGTTGGGGGCGCTATCTCTGGGGCCAACGTCCTGACTTTC.